The entry below gives a single TCR beta chain sequence along with its context. The CDR3 is made up of 13 amino acids. Germline lookup yields CDR1 MNHEY and CDR2 SVGAGI. V was shortened by 7 bases and J by 4 bases, with 11 bases between the two germline ends. The data were obtained in a study of blood T cell repertoires in COVID-19. Across the whole study: Some COVID-19 samples were acute and others convalescent; all came from the United States, Italy and Spain. PBMCs, B-cell-depleted T cells, or T cells provided the cDNA or gDNA that made up the material.

Per the authors' pipeline: Reference gene primers were amplified, and this amplification served to estimate nucleated cell counts. The assay was immunoSEQ multiplex PCR, and TCRdb's table has in-frame clones only and misses some. For V, J and clone size, that table is used; D and trimming come from the DNA. The repertoire consists of about 160,000 clones, with approximately 86% occurring once and the leading ten covering more than 9%. This clonotype was obtained from a woman older than 75 with active or convalescent COVID-19. Material for sequencing was peripheral blood. V is TRBV6-5 and J is TRBJ1-3; tentative D call: TRBD1 (6 bases). CDR3 region: CASMYREGNTIYF. The CDR3 region has the DNA TGTGCCAGCATGTACAGGGAAGGAAACACCATATATTTT.